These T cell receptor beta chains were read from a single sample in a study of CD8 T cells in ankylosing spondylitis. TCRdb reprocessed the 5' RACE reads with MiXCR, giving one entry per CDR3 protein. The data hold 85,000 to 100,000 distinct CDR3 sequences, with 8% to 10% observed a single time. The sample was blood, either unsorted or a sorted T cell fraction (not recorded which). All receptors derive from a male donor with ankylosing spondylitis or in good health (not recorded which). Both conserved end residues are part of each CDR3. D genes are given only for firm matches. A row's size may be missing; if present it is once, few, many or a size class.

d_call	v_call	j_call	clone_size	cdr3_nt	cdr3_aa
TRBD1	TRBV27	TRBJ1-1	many	TGTGCCAGCAGCGACCAGACAGGGGCTGAAGCTTTCTTT	CASSDQTGAEAFF
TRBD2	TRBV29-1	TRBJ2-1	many	TGCAGCGTTGAAGGAACGAGCGGGAGGCCCTTGGATGAGCAGTTCTTC	CSVEGTSGRPLDEQFF
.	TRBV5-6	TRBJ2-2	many	TGTGCCAGCAGCTTCCCCAGGTCGAACACCGGGGAGCTGTTTTTT	CASSFPRSNTGELFF
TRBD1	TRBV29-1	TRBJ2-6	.	TGCAGCGTTGAGGGGACAGGGAGCTCTGGGGCCAACGTCCTGACTTTC	CSVEGTGSSGANVLTF
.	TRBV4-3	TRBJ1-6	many	TGCGCCAGCAGCCAACGTTTTGGCAGCACAGGTTCACCCCTCCACTTT	CASSQRFGSTGSPLHF
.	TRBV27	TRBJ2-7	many	TGTGCCAGCAGTTTATCGAAGGGGGGTTCTCCCTACGAGCAGTACTTC	CASSLSKGGSPYEQYF
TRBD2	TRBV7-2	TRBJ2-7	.	TGTGCCAGCAGCCGACTGGGACTAGCGGGGGGTCTGTACTTC	CASSRLGLAGGLYF
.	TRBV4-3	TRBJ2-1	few	TGCGCCAGCAGCCAAGATGTAGGCGGCAGCTCCTACAATGAGCAGTTCTTC	CASSQDVGGSSYNEQFF
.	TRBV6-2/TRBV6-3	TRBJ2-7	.	TGTGCCAGCAGTTACTCGGGCCCCTACGAGCAGTACTTC	CASSYSGPYEQYF
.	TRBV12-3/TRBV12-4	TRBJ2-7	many	TGTGCCAGCTGTACTCACGAGGGATCTGTCTACGAGCAGTACTTC	CASCTHEGSVYEQYF
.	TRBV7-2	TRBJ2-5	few	TGTGCCAGCAGCCCCGGCGGCAGGGAAGAGACCCAGTACTTC	CASSPGGREETQYF
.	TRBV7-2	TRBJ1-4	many	TGTGCCAGCAGCTCTACAGGGACCGCAACTAATGAAAAACTGTTTTTT	CASSSTGTATNEKLFF
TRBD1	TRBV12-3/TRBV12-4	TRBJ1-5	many	TGTGCCAGCAGGGGGACAGGCGGCGGCAATCAGCCCCAGCATTTT	CASRGTGGGNQPQHF
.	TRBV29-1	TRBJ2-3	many	TGCAGCGTAGACCTCTCCGGGGATACGCAGTATTTT	CSVDLSGDTQYF
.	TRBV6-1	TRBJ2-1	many	TGTGCCAGCAGTGATGACAGCGAAAGCTACAATGAGCAGTTCTTC	CASSDDSESYNEQFF
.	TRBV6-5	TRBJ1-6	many	TGTGCCAGCAGTTACTCGGGGAGATATCGGCGGGATAATTCACCCCTCCACTTT	CASSYSGRYRRDNSPLHF
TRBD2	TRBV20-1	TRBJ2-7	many	TGCAGTGCTATTGATGGGACTAGCGCCACGAGGGAGCAGTACTTC	CSAIDGTSATREQYF
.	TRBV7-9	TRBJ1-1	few	TGTGCCAGCAGCTTAGTCCGGGGGGGCTGGGCTTTCTTT	CASSLVRGGWAFF
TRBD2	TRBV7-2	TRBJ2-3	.	TGTGCCAGCAGCCGTGGGGGAGCGGGAGGCACAGATACGCAGTATTTT	CASSRGGAGGTDTQYF
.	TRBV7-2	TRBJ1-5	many	TGTGCCAGTGGAGCTAATCAGCCCCAGCATTTT	CASGANQPQHF